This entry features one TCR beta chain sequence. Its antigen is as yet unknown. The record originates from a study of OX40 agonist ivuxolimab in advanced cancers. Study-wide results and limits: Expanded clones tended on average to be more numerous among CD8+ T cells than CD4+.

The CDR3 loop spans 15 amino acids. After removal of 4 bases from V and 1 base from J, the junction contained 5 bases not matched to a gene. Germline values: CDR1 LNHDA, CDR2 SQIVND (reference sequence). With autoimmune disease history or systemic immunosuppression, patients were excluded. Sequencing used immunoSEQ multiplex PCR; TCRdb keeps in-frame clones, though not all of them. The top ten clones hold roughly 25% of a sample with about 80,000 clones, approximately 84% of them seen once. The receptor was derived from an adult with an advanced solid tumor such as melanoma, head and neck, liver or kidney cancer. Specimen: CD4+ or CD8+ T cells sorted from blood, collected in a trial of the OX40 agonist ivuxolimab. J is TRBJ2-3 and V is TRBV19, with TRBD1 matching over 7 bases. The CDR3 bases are TGTGCCAGTAGTAGTCGGCAGGGGGGCACAGATACGCAGTATTTT. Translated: CASSSRQGGTDTQYF.